This passage covers 5 T cell receptor beta chains from one sample sequenced in a study of cytomegalovirus exposure and HLA in healthy donors. Only in-frame clones appear in the TCRdb table, and some are missing; sequencing was by immunoSEQ multiplex PCR. The sample holds approximately 170,000 clones; 75% to 95% are singletons and the top ten take more than 2.5%. Sequencing used PBMCs. The receptor source for this set is a woman between 18 and 30 years old in good health and CMV-seropositive.

The V gene is TRBV4-3, the J gene TRBJ2-5; TRBD1 matches at 8 bases. The V segment lost 0 bases and the J segment 5 bases; nucleotides outside the gene matches: 5. The CDR3 covers 15 residues. Germline-derived CDR1 and CDR2 are LGHNA and YSLEER. CDR3 DNA: TGCGCCAGCAGCCAAGATCCAGGGGGCAGGGAGACCCAGTACTTC. This sequence encodes CASSQDPGGRETQYF.

The V gene is TRBV6-5, the J gene TRBJ1-1, with 7 bases matching TRBD1. CDR3 length: 15 residues. Germline CDR1 MNHEY, CDR2 SVGAGI. The ends lost 10 bases at V and 4 bases at J; junction bases unmatched: 15. CDR3 DNA: TGTGCCACCGGGGAACAGGGGTATGGTGTCACTGAAGCTTTCTTT. This codes for CATGEQGYGVTEAFF.

The chain links TRBV6-1 to TRBJ2-7; D is unresolved. Trimming cost V 10 bases and J 3 bases, with 16 bases left between them. The germline V gene has CDR1 MNHNS and CDR2 SASEGT. This CDR3 is 13 amino acids long. The chain's CDR3 is CATDRVGLYEQYF. In DNA, the CDR3 is TGTGCCACCGATCGGGTCGGCCTCTACGAGCAGTACTTC.

The chain has TRBV5-5 and TRBJ1-1, with D possibly matching TRBD1 (6 bases). This CDR3 comprises 14 residues. V gave up 3 bases and J gave up 2 bases, with 11 bases separating them. In germline, CDR1 is SGHKS, CDR2 YYEKEE (reference sequence). The CDR3 protein is CASSWGLDNTEAFF. CDR3 sequence (DNA): TGTGCCAGCAGCTGGGGGCTGGATAACACTGAAGCTTTCTTT.

The rearrangement links TRBV28 to TRBJ2-7, with a tentative D call TRBD2 (6 bases). Trimming stripped 5 bases from V and 6 bases from J, with 11 bases between. CDR1 MDHEN and CDR2 SYDVKM come from the germline V gene. The CDR3 consists of 12 residues. The CDR3 coding sequence is TGTGCCAGCAGTGGCCTAGCGTTCGAGCAGTACTTC. Protein product: CASSGLAFEQYF. Together with reference TRBV28 and TRBJ2-7, the CDR3 gives the full variable domain: DVKVTQSSRYLVKRTGEKVFLECVQDMDHENMFWYRQDPGLGLRLIYFSYDVKMKEKGDIPEGYSVSREKKERFSLILESASTNQTSMYLCASSGLAFEQYFGPGTRLTVT.